Included here is one T cell receptor (beta chain) sequence, with context. The data belong to a study of blood T cell repertoires in COVID-19. Study at large: Samples came from the United States, Italy and Spain, spanning acute and convalescent COVID-19.

This CDR3 spans 13 amino acids. Trimming cost V 2 bases and J 13 bases, with 12 bases left between them. Germline CDR1 is MNHEY and CDR2 is SVGEGT. Here immunoSEQ multiplex PCR was the method, and the copy in TCRdb shows in-frame clones only, minus some. Seen here are roughly 200,000 clones, roughly 81% observed once, and the top ten hold 8% to 13%. The J gene is TRBJ1-6, the V gene TRBV6-2 or TRBV6-3; tentatively, D is TRBD1 (6 bases). This TCR derives from a woman between 40 and 50 years old with COVID-19, enrolled during active disease. The sequenced sample consisted of peripheral blood. CDR3 loop: CASSYAGEYPLHF. The CDR3 DNA reads as TGTGCCAGCAGTTACGCAGGGGAGTACCCCCTCCACTTT.